The present entry profiles one T cell receptor beta chain with its context. Its specificity is not known. The identical CDR3 is also encoded by other nucleotide sequences in the sample. The data are from a study of shared clonotypes between healthy human individuals. Whole-study results and caveats: Among non-shared clonotypes, generation probabilities were lower than among those shared by all four donors.

The V and J ends lost 6 bases and 1 base respectively, with 9 bases between them. In germline, CDR1 is LNHDA, CDR2 SQIVND (reference sequence). The CDR3 is 13 amino acids. Data came from immunoSEQ multiplex PCR; TCRdb stores just in-frame clones and leaves some out. Here the sample spans more than 400,000 clones, about 96% being singletons. What was sequenced was naive CD4+ T cells sorted from blood. Subset reported: CD45RA+ positively selected. The chain uses TRBV19 and TRBJ1-1; tentatively, D is TRBD1 (5 bases). The TCR comes from a woman aged 25-40 years in good health. As DNA, the CDR3 is TGTGCCAGTAGACGCAGGGCGAACACTGAAGCTTTCTTT. Protein: CASRRRANTEAFF.